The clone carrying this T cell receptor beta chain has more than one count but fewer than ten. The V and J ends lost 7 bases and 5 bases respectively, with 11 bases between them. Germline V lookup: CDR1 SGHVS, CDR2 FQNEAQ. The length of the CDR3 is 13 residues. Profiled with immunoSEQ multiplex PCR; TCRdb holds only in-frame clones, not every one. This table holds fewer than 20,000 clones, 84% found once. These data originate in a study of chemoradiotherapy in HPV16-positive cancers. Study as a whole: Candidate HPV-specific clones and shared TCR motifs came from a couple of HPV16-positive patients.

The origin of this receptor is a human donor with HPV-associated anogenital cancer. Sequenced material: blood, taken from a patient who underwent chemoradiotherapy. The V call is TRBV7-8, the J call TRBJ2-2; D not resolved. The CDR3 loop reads CASMSLWTGELFF. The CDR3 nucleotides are TGTGCCAGCATGTCTCTGTGGACCGGGGAGCTGTTTTTT. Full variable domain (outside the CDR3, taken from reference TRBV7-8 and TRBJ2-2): GAGVSQSPRYKVAKRGQDVALRCDPISGHVSLFWYQQALGQGPEFLTYFQNEAQLDKSGLPSDRFFAERPEGSVSTLKIQRTQQEDSAVYLCASMSLWTGELFFGEGSRLTVL.